The clone carrying this T cell receptor beta chain has only a few counts. The CDR3 loop spans 15 amino acids. CDR1 and CDR2 (germline): SQVTM, ANQGSEA. Unmatched junction bases numbered 8, after V lost 0 bases and J lost 4 bases. This sample was taken from a study of T cells after yellow fever vaccination. MiXCR was run by TCRdb on the 5' RACE reads, yielding one entry per CDR3 protein. The table lists roughly 340,000 distinct CDR3 sequences, approximately 3.9% of them singletons. The origin of this receptor is a man aged 18 to 30 who received the YFV17D yellow fever vaccine. The gene calls are TRBV29-1 and TRBJ1-2; 7 nucleotides align to TRBD1. The sequenced sample was PBMCs, obtained 5 days after the yellow fever booster vaccination. CDR3 amino acids: CSVEDPGTVPYGYTF. In nucleotides, the CDR3 is TGCAGCGTTGAAGATCCCGGGACAGTACCCTATGGCTACACCTTC.